The 5 T cell receptor beta chains presented below share a single source sample, sequenced in a study of OX40 agonist ivuxolimab in advanced cancers. TCRdb's table, derived via immunoSEQ multiplex PCR, lists solely in-frame clones and lacks some. Seen here are about 76,000 clones, around 86% observed once, and the top ten hold less than 4%. Specimen: CD4+ or CD8+ T cells sorted from blood, collected in a trial of the OX40 agonist ivuxolimab. The receptors were sampled from an adult with an advanced solid tumor such as melanoma, head and neck, liver or kidney cancer.

The chain carries TRBV6-5 and TRBJ2-5; TRBD2 aligns across 8 bases. The CDR3 sequence is 15 residues long. The V gene's germline CDR1 is MNHEY and CDR2 SVGAGI. With V trimmed by 6 bases and J by 4 bases, 10 bases remained unmatched. DNA for the CDR3: TGTGCCAGCAGGGGAGCGGGGGCCCTACCAGAGACCCAGTACTTC. This translates into CASRGAGALPETQYF.

The chain joins TRBV11-2 to TRBJ1-1; TRBD1 matches 8 bases. Germline V lookup: CDR1 SGHAT, CDR2 FQNNGV. This CDR3 is built from 18 residues. V gave up 2 bases and J gave up 3 bases; unmatched junction bases: 14. CDR3 DNA: TGTGCCAGCAGCTTATTTTCAGGGGGCACCGGAGGGGACACTGAAGCTTTCTTT. Amino acids: CASSLFSGGTGGDTEAFF.

This clone has more than one count but fewer than ten. This rearrangement joins TRBV6-6 to TRBJ2-3; 12 bases line up with TRBD2. Germline lookup yields CDR1 MNHNY and CDR2 SVGAGI (reference sequence). CDR3 length: 15 amino acids. After removal of 6 bases from V and 3 bases from J, the junction contained 4 bases not matched to a gene. The CDR3 reads CASSIGTSGTDTQYF. CDR3 coding DNA: TGTGCCAGCAGCATCGGGACTAGCGGGACAGATACGCAGTATTTT.

The chain recombines TRBV6-5 with TRBJ1-1; TRBD1 agrees at 7 bases. Germline V lookup: CDR1 MNHEY, CDR2 SVGAGI. The CDR3 is made up of 15 amino acids. Trimming removed 5 bases from V and 2 bases from J; junction bases left unmatched: 8. In DNA form, the CDR3 reads TGTGCCAGCAGTGGGCACAGGGGACTAAACACTGAAGCTTTCTTT. Translated, it gives CASSGHRGLNTEAFF.

J is TRBJ2-3 and V is TRBV29-1, with D possibly being TRBD1 (6 bases). The V end lost 6 bases, the J end lost 2 bases, and 21 bases lay between the germline ends. The length of the CDR3 is 16 residues. Per germline, CDR1 SQVTM and CDR2 ANQGSEA. This chain's CDR3 is CSVRRAGRGDTDTQYF. Here the CDR3 DNA reads TGCAGCGTCCGACGGGCAGGCAGGGGAGACACAGATACGCAGTATTTT.